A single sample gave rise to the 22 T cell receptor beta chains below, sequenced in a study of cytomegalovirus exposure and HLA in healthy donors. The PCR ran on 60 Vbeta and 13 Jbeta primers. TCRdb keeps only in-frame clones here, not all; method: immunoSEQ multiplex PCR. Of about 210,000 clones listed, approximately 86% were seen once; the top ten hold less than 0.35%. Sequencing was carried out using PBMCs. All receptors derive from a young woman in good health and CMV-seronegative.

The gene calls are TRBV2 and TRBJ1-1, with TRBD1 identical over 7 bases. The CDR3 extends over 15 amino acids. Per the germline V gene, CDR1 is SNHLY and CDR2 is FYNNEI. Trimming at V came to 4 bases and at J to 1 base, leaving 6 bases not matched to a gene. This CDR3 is CASSVRGRRNTEAFF. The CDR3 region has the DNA TGTGCCAGCAGTGTAAGGGGGCGGAGGAACACTGAAGCTTTCTTT.

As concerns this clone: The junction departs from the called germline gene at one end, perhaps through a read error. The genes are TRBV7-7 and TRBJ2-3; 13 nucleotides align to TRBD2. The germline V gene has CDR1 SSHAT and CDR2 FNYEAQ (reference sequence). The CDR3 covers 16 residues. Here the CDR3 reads CASSPGLAGTTDTQYF. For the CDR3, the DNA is TGTGCTAGCAGCCCGGGACTAGCGGGAACCACAGATACGCAGTATTTT.

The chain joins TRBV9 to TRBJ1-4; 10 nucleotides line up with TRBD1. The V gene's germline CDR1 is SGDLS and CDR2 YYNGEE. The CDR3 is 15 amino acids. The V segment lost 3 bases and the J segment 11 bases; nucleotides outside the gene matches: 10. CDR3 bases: TGTGCCAGCAGCGCCGGGACAGGGGATTTTGGGAAACTGTTTTTT. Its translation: CASSAGTGDFGKLFF.

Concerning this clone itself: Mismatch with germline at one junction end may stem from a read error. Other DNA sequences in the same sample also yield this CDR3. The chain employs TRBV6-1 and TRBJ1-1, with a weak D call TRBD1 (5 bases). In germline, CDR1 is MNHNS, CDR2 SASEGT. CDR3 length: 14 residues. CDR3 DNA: TGTGCCAGCAATGAGCAGGGTCCGGGTACTGAAGCCTTCTTT. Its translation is CASNEQGPGTEAFF.

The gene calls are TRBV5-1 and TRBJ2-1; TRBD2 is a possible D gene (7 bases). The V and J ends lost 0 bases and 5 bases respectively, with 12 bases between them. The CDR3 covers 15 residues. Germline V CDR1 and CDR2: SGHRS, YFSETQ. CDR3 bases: TGCGCCAGCAGCTTGGTGGGGGGGCTGAACAATGAGCAGTTCTTC. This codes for CASSLVGGLNNEQFF.

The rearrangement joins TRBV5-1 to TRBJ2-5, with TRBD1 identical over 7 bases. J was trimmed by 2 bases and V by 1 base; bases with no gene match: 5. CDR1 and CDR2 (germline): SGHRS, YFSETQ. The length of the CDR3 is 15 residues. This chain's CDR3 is CASSLTQGVQETQYF. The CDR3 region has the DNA TGCGCCAGCAGCTTGACCCAGGGGGTACAAGAGACCCAGTACTTC. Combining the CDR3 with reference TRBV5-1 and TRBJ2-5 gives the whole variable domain KAGVTQTPRYLIKTRGQQVTLSCSPISGHRSVSWYQQTPGQGLQFLFEYFSETQRNKGNFPGRFSGRQFSNSRSEMNVSTLELGDSALYLCASSLTQGVQETQYFGPGTRLLVL.

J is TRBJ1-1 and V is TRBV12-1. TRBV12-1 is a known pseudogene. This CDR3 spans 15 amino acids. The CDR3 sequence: CASSSLCRRWTEAFF. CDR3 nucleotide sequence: TGTGCCAGCAGCTCGTTATGCAGGAGGTGGACTGAAGCTTTCTTT.

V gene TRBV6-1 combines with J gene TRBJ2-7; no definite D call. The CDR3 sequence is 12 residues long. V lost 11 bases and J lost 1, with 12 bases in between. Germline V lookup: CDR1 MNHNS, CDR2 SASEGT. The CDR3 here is CAPRHQSYEQYF. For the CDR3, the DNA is TGTGCCCCCAGGCACCAGTCCTACGAGCAGTACTTC.

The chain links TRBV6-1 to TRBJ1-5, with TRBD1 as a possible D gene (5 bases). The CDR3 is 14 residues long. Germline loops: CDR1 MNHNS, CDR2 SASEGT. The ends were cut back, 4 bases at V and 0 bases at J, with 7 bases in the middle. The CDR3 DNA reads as TGTGCCAGCAGTGTAGGGGCTAGCAATCAGCCCCAGCATTTT. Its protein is CASSVGASNQPQHF.

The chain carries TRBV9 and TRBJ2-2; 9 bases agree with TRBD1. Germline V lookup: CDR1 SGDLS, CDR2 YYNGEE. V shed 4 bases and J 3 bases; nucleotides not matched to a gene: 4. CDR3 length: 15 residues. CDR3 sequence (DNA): TGTGCCAGCAGCTTACAGGGGGCGGACACCGGGGAGCTGTTTTTT. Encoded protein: CASSLQGADTGELFF.

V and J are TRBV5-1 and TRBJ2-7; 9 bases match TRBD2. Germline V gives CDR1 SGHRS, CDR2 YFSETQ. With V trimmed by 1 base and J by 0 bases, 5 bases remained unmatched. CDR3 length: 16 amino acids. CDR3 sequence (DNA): TGCGCCAGCAGCTTGAGACTAGCGGCAAGCTCCTACGAGCAGTACTTC. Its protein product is CASSLRLAASSYEQYF.

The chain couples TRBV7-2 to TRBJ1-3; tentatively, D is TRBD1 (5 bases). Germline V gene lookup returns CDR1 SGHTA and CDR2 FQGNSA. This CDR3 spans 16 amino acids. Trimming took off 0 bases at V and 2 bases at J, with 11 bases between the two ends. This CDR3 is CASSLALAGAGNTIYF. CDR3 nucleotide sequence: TGTGCCAGCAGCTTAGCTCTCGCGGGGGCTGGAAACACCATATATTTT.

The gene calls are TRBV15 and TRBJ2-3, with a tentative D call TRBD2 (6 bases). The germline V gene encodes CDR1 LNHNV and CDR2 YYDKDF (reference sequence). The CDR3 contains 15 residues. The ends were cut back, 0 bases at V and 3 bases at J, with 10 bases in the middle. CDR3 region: CATSRELALTDTQYF. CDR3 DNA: TGTGCCACCAGCAGAGAACTAGCACTTACAGATACGCAGTATTTT.

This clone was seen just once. CDR3 in amino acids: CASSLEGTSGSYEQYF. CDR3 DNA: TGTGCCAGCAGCTTAGAGGGGACTAGCGGGTCCTACGAGCAGTACTTC. The gene calls are TRBV7-2 and TRBJ2-7; TRBD2 aligns across 12 bases. CDR3 size: 16 residues. The germline CDR1 and CDR2 sequences are SGHTA and FQGNSA. V gave up 1 base and J gave up 1 base; unmatched junction bases: 2.

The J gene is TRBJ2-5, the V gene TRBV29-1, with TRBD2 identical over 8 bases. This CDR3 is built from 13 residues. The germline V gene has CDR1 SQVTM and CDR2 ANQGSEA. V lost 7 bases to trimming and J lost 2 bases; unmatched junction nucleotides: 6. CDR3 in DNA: TGCAGCGGGCTCGGGGGGGGGCAAGAGACCCAGTACTTC. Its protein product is CSGLGGGQETQYF.

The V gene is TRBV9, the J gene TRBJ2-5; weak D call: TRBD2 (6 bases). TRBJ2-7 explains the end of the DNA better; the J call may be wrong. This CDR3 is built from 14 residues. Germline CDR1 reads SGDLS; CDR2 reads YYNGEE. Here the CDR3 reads CASSGGTGVYEQYF. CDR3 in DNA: TGTGCCAGCAGCGGAGGGACTGGAGTCTACGAGCAGTACTTC.

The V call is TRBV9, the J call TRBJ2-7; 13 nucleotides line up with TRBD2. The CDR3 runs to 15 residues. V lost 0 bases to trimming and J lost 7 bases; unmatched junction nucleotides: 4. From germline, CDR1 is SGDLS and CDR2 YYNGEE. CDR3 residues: CASSVEGLAGNEQYF. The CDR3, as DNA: TGTGCCAGCAGCGTAGAGGGACTAGCGGGGAATGAGCAGTACTTC.

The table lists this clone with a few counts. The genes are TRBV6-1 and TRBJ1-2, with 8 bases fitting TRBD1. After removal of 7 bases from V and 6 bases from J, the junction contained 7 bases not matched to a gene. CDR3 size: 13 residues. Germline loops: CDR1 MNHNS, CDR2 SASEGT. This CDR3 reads CASTRTGTHGYTF. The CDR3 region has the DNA TGTGCCAGCACCCGGACAGGGACGCATGGCTACACCTTC.

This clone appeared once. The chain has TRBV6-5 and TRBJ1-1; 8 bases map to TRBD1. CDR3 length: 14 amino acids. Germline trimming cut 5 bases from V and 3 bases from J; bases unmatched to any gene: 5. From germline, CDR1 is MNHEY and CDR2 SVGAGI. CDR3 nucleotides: TGTGCCAGCAGTAGGACAGGGACCGACACTGAAGCTTTCTTT. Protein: CASSRTGTDTEAFF.

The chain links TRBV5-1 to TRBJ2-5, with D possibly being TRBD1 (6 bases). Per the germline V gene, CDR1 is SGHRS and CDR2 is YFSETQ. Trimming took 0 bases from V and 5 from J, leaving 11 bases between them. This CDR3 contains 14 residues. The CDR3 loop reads CASSLEGGRETQYF. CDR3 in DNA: TGCGCCAGCAGCTTGGAAGGGGGTCGGGAGACCCAGTACTTC.

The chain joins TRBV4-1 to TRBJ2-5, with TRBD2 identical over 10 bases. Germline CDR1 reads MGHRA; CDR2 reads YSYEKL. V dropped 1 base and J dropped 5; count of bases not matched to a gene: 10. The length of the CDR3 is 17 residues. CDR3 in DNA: TGCGCCAGCAGCCAAGGGAAAAGCGGGGGGGCAGAGGAGACCCAGTACTTC. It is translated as CASSQGKSGGAEETQYF.

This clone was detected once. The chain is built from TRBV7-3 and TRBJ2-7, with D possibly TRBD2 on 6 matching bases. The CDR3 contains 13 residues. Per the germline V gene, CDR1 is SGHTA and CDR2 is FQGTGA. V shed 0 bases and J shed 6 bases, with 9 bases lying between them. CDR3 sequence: CASSLTEGSEQYF. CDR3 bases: TGTGCCAGCAGCTTAACGGAGGGTAGCGAGCAGTACTTC.